This is a list of T cell receptor beta chains from one sample in a study of Ad26.COV2.S vaccination and SARS-CoV-2 variants. Sequencing was performed with immunoSEQ multiplex PCR; in TCRdb, only in-frame clones are kept and a portion is missing. The sample holds hundreds of thousands of clones, around 86% seen once. The input for sequencing was peripheral blood, taken in a trial of Ad26.COV2.S vaccine versus placebo. These receptors all come from a person between 18 and 65 years old who received the Ad26.COV2.S COVID-19 vaccine or a placebo. The CDR3 runs from the conserved cysteine through the conserved F or W. Each record gives: CDR3 length, V gene, J gene, D gene, clone size, CDR3 DNA, CDR3 protein. The D gene is left open where the match is weak. Some rows mark clone size as missing; the rest say once, few, many or name a class of expanded clone.

14	TRBV7-2	TRBJ2-7	-	-	TGTGCCAGCAGCCGGACGGGCGATCCCTACGAGCAGTACTTC	CASSRTGDPYEQYF
14	TRBV21-1	TRBJ1-5	-	-	TGTGCCAGCAGCAAAAGGCAGACTCGGCAGCCCCAGCATTTT	CASSKRQTRQPQHF
14	TRBV24-1	TRBJ1-5	-	once	TGTGCCACCAGTGAGCGACAGGGCAATCAGCCCCAGCATTTT	CATSERQGNQPQHF
14	TRBV25-1	TRBJ2-5	-	once	TGTGCCAGCAGTGAGGCCGGGGCCCAAGAGACCCAGTACTTC	CASSEAGAQETQYF
11	TRBV12-3/TRBV12-4	TRBJ2-3	-	-	TGTGCCAGCAGCCCCAGGGGTACGCAGTATTTT	CASSPRGTQYF
14	TRBV5-6	TRBJ2-1	-	-	TGTGCCAGCAGCACACAGATACCCTACAATGAGCAGTTCTTC	CASSTQIPYNEQFF
17	TRBV3-1/TRBV3-2	TRBJ2-6	-	-	TGTGCCAGCAGCCAAGAGGGCGGAACCCCCGGGGCCAACGTCCTGACTTTC	CASSQEGGTPGANVLTF
15	TRBV7-2	TRBJ1-1	-	-	TGTGCCAGCAGCTCATTTCAGATAATGAACACTGAAGCTTTCTTT	CASSSFQIMNTEAFF
14	TRBV19	TRBJ1-4	TRBD1	-	TGTGCCAGTAGTACCGGGACAGGGGTTGAAAAACTGTTTTTT	CASSTGTGVEKLFF
15	TRBV6-1	TRBJ2-7	-	-	TGTGCCAGCAGTGAAGGAGGGGGTTGGGGATACGAGCAGTACTTC	CASSEGGGWGYEQYF
15	TRBV30	TRBJ1-1	-	-	TGTGCCTGGAGTGTAAGGGTCAGGGTGAACACTGAAGCTTTCTTT	CAWSVRVRVNTEAFF
15	TRBV5-1	TRBJ1-1	-	-	TGCGCCAGCAGCTTGTGGGAGGGGATGGACACTGAAGCTTTCTTT	CASSLWEGMDTEAFF
12	TRBV10-3	TRBJ1-5	-	-	TGTGCCATCAGTGACAGCAATCAGCCCCAGCATTTT	CAISDSNQPQHF
15	TRBV5-1	TRBJ2-5	TRBD1	-	TGCGCCAGCAGCTACGGACAGGGGAGGATGGAGACCCAGTACTTC	CASSYGQGRMETQYF
15	TRBV7-8	TRBJ1-5	TRBD1	-	TGTGCCAGCAGCTTAAACAGGGGGGCGGCTCAGCCCCAGCATTTT	CASSLNRGAAQPQHF
14	TRBV29-1	TRBJ2-3	-	few	TGCAGCGTTGAACCTGGGGGGATCCCGGATACGCAGTATTTT	CSVEPGGIPDTQYF
13	TRBV11-3	TRBJ2-3	-	-	TGTGCCAGCAGCTTCGGGGTCACAGATACGCAGTATTTT	CASSFGVTDTQYF
14	TRBV5-1	TRBJ2-1	-	-	TGCGCCAGCAGCTCGCTAGGGTGGAGGGCTGAGCAGTTCTTC	CASSSLGWRAEQFF
15	TRBV9	TRBJ1-2	TRBD1	-	TGTGCCAGCAGCGCCGCCTACAGGGGGAGGGATGGCTACACCTTC	CASSAAYRGRDGYTF
17	TRBV5-1	TRBJ2-3	TRBD2	-	TGCGCCAGCAGCGGGACTAGCGGGGGGCCTAGCACAGATACGCAGTATTTT	CASSGTSGGPSTDTQYF
13	TRBV11-1	TRBJ2-3	-	-	TGTGCCAGCAGCCCTCGGGACTTGGGAACGCAGTATTTT	CASSPRDLGTQYF
14	TRBV7-9	TRBJ2-3	TRBD2	-	TGTGCCACTCGTGGGAGGGAAGGGTCAGATACGCAGTATTTT	CATRGREGSDTQYF
12	TRBV7-9	TRBJ1-1	-	-	TGTGCCAGCAAAACAGAGAACACTGAAGCTTTCTTT	CASKTENTEAFF
13	TRBV3-1/TRBV3-2	TRBJ1-1	TRBD1	-	TGTGCCAGCAGCCAATACGGACAGGCTGAAGCTTTCTTT	CASSQYGQAEAFF
16	TRBV6-6	TRBJ1-2	TRBD1	-	TGTGCCAGCAGCCGCAGCTGGACACAGGGGGCGGAGGGCTACACCTTC	CASSRSWTQGAEGYTF
15	TRBV10-1	TRBJ1-2	TRBD1	-	TGCGCCAGCAGGGATGGACAGGGGGTTAGCTATGGCTACACCTTC	CASRDGQGVSYGYTF
14	TRBV30	TRBJ1-6	-	-	TGTGCCTGGAGTTCCGGGACCGAAAATTCACCCCTCCACTTT	CAWSSGTENSPLHF
14	TRBV30	TRBJ1-1	-	-	TGTGCCTGGAGTAGGATGCGAGGGAACACTGAAGCTTTCTTT	CAWSRMRGNTEAFF
12	TRBV30	TRBJ2-7	TRBD1	-	TGTGCCTGGTCCAGGGGGCCCAACGAGCAGTACTTC	CAWSRGPNEQYF
14	TRBV20-1	TRBJ2-1	-	-	TGCAGTGCTAGTGTTCAGCCTGCCTACAATGAGCAGTTCTTC	CSASVQPAYNEQFF
14	TRBV9	TRBJ2-3	-	-	TGTGCCAGCAGCGTAGGAGGTAGTCTAGATACGCAGTATTTT	CASSVGGSLDTQYF
12	TRBV12-3/TRBV12-4	TRBJ2-3	-	-	TGTGCCAGCAGTTTGAGGGCAGATACGCAGTATTTT	CASSLRADTQYF
14	TRBV2	TRBJ1-6	-	-	TGTGCCAGCAGTCCCGAGGCCCTCAATTCACCCCTCCACTTT	CASSPEALNSPLHF
13	TRBV7-6	TRBJ2-3	-	-	TGTGCCAGCAGCCCTCTCCCCACAGATACGCAGTATTTT	CASSPLPTDTQYF